What follows are 29 T cell receptor beta chains derived from one specimen sequenced in a study of blood T cell repertoires in COVID-19. Profiled with immunoSEQ multiplex PCR; TCRdb holds only in-frame clones, not every one. This repertoire shows 280,000 or so clones, approximately 85% found once; its top ten account for under 2.5%. Sequenced material: PBMCs or T cells enriched from blood (not recorded which). The receptors shown here come from a man aged 30-40 years who had recovered from COVID-19.

The chain employs TRBV5-6 and TRBJ2-2, with 9 bases that match TRBD1. The CDR3 is made up of 13 amino acids. Germline V gene data show CDR1 as SGHDT and CDR2 as YYEEEE. Trimming removed 5 bases from V and 8 bases from J; junction bases left unmatched: 4. The CDR3: CASRQGTGGELFF. CDR3 DNA: TGTGCCAGCAGGCAGGGGACAGGGGGGGAGCTGTTTTTT.

This chain's CDR3 is CASSLAGQGAYGYTF. CDR3 sequence (DNA): TGTGCCAGCAGCTTAGCGGGACAGGGGGCCTATGGCTACACCTTC. The chain couples TRBV7-2 to TRBJ1-2; 12 positions agree with TRBD1. V shed 0 bases, J shed 4 bases, and the junction held 0 bases outside the gene matches. CDR1 SGHTA and CDR2 FQGNSA come from the germline V gene. The CDR3 contains 15 residues.

The chain has TRBV29-1 and TRBJ1-1; perhaps TRBD1 as D (5 bases). The CDR3 is made up of 13 amino acids. Per germline, CDR1 SQVTM and CDR2 ANQGSEA. The V and J ends lost 7 bases and 1 base respectively, with 13 bases between them. Here the CDR3 DNA reads TGCAGCGCCCCAGGGTCAGCGAACACTGAAGCTTTCTTT. Translating it yields CSAPGSANTEAFF.

The genes are TRBV14 and TRBJ2-1; D gene uncertain. The CDR3 totals 15 residues. The V end lost 1 base, the J end lost 0 bases, and 7 bases lay between the germline ends. Germline V gene sequence: CDR1 SGHDN, CDR2 FVKESK. The CDR3, as DNA: TGTGCCAGCAGCCAAGTAACCTACTCCTACAATGAGCAGTTCTTC. Protein product: CASSQVTYSYNEQFF.

This chain links TRBV12-3 or TRBV12-4 with TRBJ2-5; D perhaps matches TRBD1 (6 bases). This CDR3 has 13 residues. V was shortened by 10 bases and J by 2 bases, with 14 bases between the two germline ends. The CDR3 nucleotides are TGTGCCACCGCCTCCAGGGGACAAGAGACCCAGTACTTC. It encodes CATASRGQETQYF.

V usage is TRBV6-5 and J usage is TRBJ2-7, with 7 bases aligning to TRBD1. The CDR3 consists of 15 residues. Unmatched junction bases numbered 9, after V lost 4 bases and J lost 3 bases. CDR1 and CDR2 from the germline V gene are MNHEY and SVGAGI. Here the CDR3 reads CASSLTGHSNYEQYF. The CDR3 DNA reads as TGTGCCAGCAGTTTGACAGGGCACTCCAACTACGAGCAGTACTTC.

The chain couples TRBV19 to TRBJ2-2; 9 bases are a match to TRBD2. J was trimmed by 4 bases and V by 8 bases; bases with no gene match: 11. The CDR3 has 16 amino acids. Germline V CDR1 and CDR2: LNHDA, SQIVND (reference sequence). This chain's CDR3 is CASGAKAGGFTGELFF. CDR3 DNA sequence: TGTGCCAGTGGGGCTAAAGCGGGGGGTTTCACCGGGGAGCTGTTTTTT.

The chain joins TRBV7-2 to TRBJ2-4; the D is unclear. Deletions cut 5 bases from V and 3 bases from J, with 8 bases between. Germline CDR1 is SGHTA and CDR2 is FQGNSA. CDR3 length: 13 residues. In DNA, the CDR3 is TGTGCCAGCAGCACCAGTTACAAAAACATTCAGTACTTC. It encodes CASSTSYKNIQYF.

The chain has TRBV5-1 and TRBJ1-1; D gene uncertain. With 4 bases removed from V and 1 base from J, the gap between germline ends came to 11 bases. Germline CDR1 and CDR2: SGHRS and YFSETQ. The CDR3 runs to 14 residues. CDR3 loop: CASSLSFGNTEAFF. The CDR3 DNA reads TGCGCCAGCAGCCTATCCTTTGGGAACACTGAAGCTTTCTTT.

V and J are TRBV14 and TRBJ1-3; 8 bases are shared with TRBD1. J gave up 4 bases and V 4 bases, and 3 bases lay outside the gene matches. CDR1 is SGHDN and CDR2 is FVKESK in the germline V gene. This CDR3 is built from 14 residues. Here the CDR3 DNA reads TGTGCCAGCAGCCCGCGGACAGGGGGAAACACCATATATTTT. This translates into CASSPRTGGNTIYF.

The genes are TRBV10-3 and TRBJ1-5; D might be TRBD1 (5 bases). V was cut by 3 bases and J by 6 bases, with 15 bases left in between. Germline CDR1 is ENHRY and CDR2 is SYGVKD. The CDR3 sequence is 15 residues long. The CDR3 reads CAISDVGGKSQPQHF. CDR3 bases: TGTGCCATCAGTGACGTGGGGGGAAAGAGTCAGCCCCAGCATTTT.

This rearrangement joins TRBV30 to TRBJ1-4, with D tentatively TRBD1 (5 bases). Germline CDR1 reads GTSNPN; CDR2 reads SVGIG (reference sequence). CDR3 length: 14 amino acids. The ends were cut back, 3 bases at V and 4 bases at J, with 12 bases in the middle. The CDR3 DNA sequence: TGTGCCTGGAGGAATGGGGCTGTTAATGAAAAACTGTTTTTT. The encoded protein is CAWRNGAVNEKLFF.

The J gene is TRBJ2-5, the V gene TRBV9; 9 bases fit TRBD1. V lost 0 bases to trimming and J lost 5 bases; unmatched junction nucleotides: 11. Germline values: CDR1 SGDLS, CDR2 YYNGEE. The CDR3 covers 17 residues. CDR3 amino acids: CASSVAGGQGGSETQYF. The CDR3 DNA reads as TGTGCCAGCAGCGTAGCTGGGGGACAGGGTGGGTCCGAGACCCAGTACTTC.

J is TRBJ2-7 and V is TRBV27; 9 nucleotides agree with TRBD2. CDR3 length: 15 residues. Germline values: CDR1 MNHEY, CDR2 SMNVEV (reference sequence). V shed 5 bases, J shed 4 bases, and the junction held 9 bases outside the gene matches. The CDR3 coding sequence is TGTGCCAGCAGTCCGTTAGCGGGGGTCTCGTACGAGCAGTACTTC. Translating gives CASSPLAGVSYEQYF.

The chain is built from TRBV20-1 and TRBJ1-6; maybe TRBD1 (5 bases). Per the germline V gene, CDR1 is DFQATT and CDR2 is SNEGSKA (reference sequence). The CDR3 contains 14 residues. Trimming pared 3 bases from V and 9 bases from J, leaving 15 bases between. The CDR3 bases are TGCAGTGCTAGTGGTGGGGGGGTTACTTCACCCCTCCACTTT. Translating gives CSASGGGVTSPLHF.

This chain connects TRBV10-2 to TRBJ1-4, with 11 bases fitting TRBD1. Unmatched junction bases numbered 2, after V lost 0 bases and J lost 5 bases. Germline CDR1 WSHSY, CDR2 SAAADI. This CDR3 region has 16 residues. CDR3 loop: CASSESDRGPNEKLFF. The CDR3 coding sequence is TGCGCCAGCAGTGAGTCGGACAGGGGGCCGAATGAAAAACTGTTTTTT.

The chain joins TRBV7-9 to TRBJ1-1; D is perhaps TRBD1 (5 bases). Per the germline V gene, CDR1 is SEHNR and CDR2 is FQNEAQ (reference sequence). The CDR3 covers 16 residues. V lost 1 base to trimming and J lost 1 base, with 13 bases between them. The CDR3 protein is CASSLDLIGANTEAFF. As DNA, the CDR3 is TGTGCCAGCAGCTTAGATCTTATAGGGGCGAACACTGAAGCTTTCTTT.

V gene TRBV6-5 combines with J gene TRBJ2-7; possibly TRBD2 for D (6 bases). Germline V lookup: CDR1 MNHEY, CDR2 SVGAGI. V was trimmed by 5 bases and J by 0 bases, leaving 14 bases between them. The CDR3 sequence is 15 residues long. CDR3 amino acids: CASSPGTYRSYEQYF. In nucleotides, the CDR3 is TGTGCCAGCAGTCCCGGGACTTACCGCTCCTACGAGCAGTACTTC.

This clone has a single count. V gene TRBV4-1 combines with J gene TRBJ2-1, with D maybe TRBD1 (5 bases). The CDR3 covers 16 residues. Germline values: CDR1 MGHRA, CDR2 YSYEKL. V lost 1 base, J lost 7 bases, and 17 bases lay in between. CDR3 amino acids: CASSQVHRRVRNEQFF. The CDR3 nucleotides read TGCGCCAGCAGCCAAGTCCACAGGCGAGTTAGAAATGAGCAGTTCTTC.

This sequence joins TRBV28 and TRBJ1-2; D remains unclear. Germline V CDR1 and CDR2: MDHEN, SYDVKM. CDR3 length equals 15 residues. Trimming stripped 7 bases from V and 3 bases from J, with 18 bases between. CDR3 residues: CASTSPSDGDYGYTF. DNA for the CDR3: TGTGCCAGCACTTCTCCTTCGGACGGGGACTATGGCTACACCTTC.

About this clone: Relative to the germline gene, one junction end is altered; a read error may explain this. The chain combines TRBV7-7 with TRBJ2-5; D is undetermined. CDR1 is SSHAT, CDR2 FNYEAQ, per germline (reference sequence). The CDR3 has 15 residues. This chain's CDR3 is CASSLGHPPQETQYF. The CDR3 DNA follows: TGTGCTAGCAGCTTAGGGCATCCCCCCCAAGAGACCCAGTACTTC.

The chain carries TRBV5-6 and TRBJ2-3; perhaps TRBD2 as D (5 bases). CDR3 length: 16 amino acids. V dropped 0 bases and J dropped 3 bases, with 14 bases sitting between them. Per germline, CDR1 SGHDT and CDR2 YYEEEE. The CDR3 DNA reads as TGTGCCAGCAGCTTGGGGGGAAGAGGGCCGACAGATACGCAGTATTTT. Protein sequence: CASSLGGRGPTDTQYF. The full variable domain, in which reference TRBV5-6 and TRBJ2-3 provide the parts outside the CDR3, is DAGVTQSPTHLIKTRGQQVTLRCSPKSGHDTVSWYQQALGQGPQFIFQYYEEEERQRGNFPDRFSGHQFPNYSSELNVNALLLGDSALYLCASSLGGRGPTDTQYFGPGTRLTVL.

This clone was seen only once. The chain links TRBV6-5 to TRBJ1-2; 8 bases align to TRBD1. Germline CDR1 MNHEY, CDR2 SVGAGI. V dropped 2 bases and J dropped 6; count of bases not matched to a gene: 5. The CDR3 consists of 14 residues. The CDR3 sequence is CASSYLDRGDGYTF. The CDR3 DNA reads TGTGCCAGCAGTTACCTAGACAGGGGAGATGGCTACACCTTC.

The V call is TRBV18, the J call TRBJ1-5; D uncertain. Germline V gene lookup returns CDR1 KGHSH and CDR2 LQKENI. CDR3 length equals 14 residues. Trimming left V 2 bases short and J 5 bases short, with 10 bases between. This CDR3 reads CASSPAGKDQPQHF. In DNA, the CDR3 is TGTGCCAGCTCACCAGCGGGGAAAGATCAGCCCCAGCATTTT.

This chain joins TRBV11-3 and TRBJ2-2, with D possibly matching TRBD1 (5 bases). The germline V gene encodes CDR1 SGHNT and CDR2 YENEEA. V was pared by 1 base and J by 7 bases, with 13 bases between. There are 15 residues in the CDR3. CDR3 bases: TGTGCCAGCAGCTTAGTCCCCACCCAGGGCGGGGAGCTGTTTTTT. Amino acid sequence: CASSLVPTQGGELFF.

The gene calls are TRBV24-1 and TRBJ2-7; TRBD1 might be the D (5 bases). CDR1 is KGHDR, CDR2 SFDVKD, per germline. The V end lost 4 bases, the J end lost 0 bases, and 15 bases lay between the germline ends. This CDR3 spans 16 amino acids. The CDR3 DNA reads as TGTGCCACCAGTGACCCCGTCAAGGGGCTCTCCTACGAGCAGTACTTC. Translation gives CATSDPVKGLSYEQYF.

This clone has only one observation. This CDR3 is CARSFYRGSVQETQYF. CDR3 nucleotide sequence: TGTGCCAGAAGCTTTTACCGGGGGAGTGTCCAAGAGACCCAGTACTTC. The chain joins TRBV5-3 to TRBJ2-5, with a possible D match to TRBD2 (6 bases). TRBV5-3 is an ORF, and what it does is uncertain. V lost 2 bases and J 1 base, leaving 15 bases between the germline ends. The CDR3 is 16 residues long.

Of note for this clone: Other DNA sequences within the sample encode an identical CDR3. This rearrangement joins TRBV18 to TRBJ1-1; 7 bases line up with TRBD1. V gave up 4 bases and J gave up 6 bases; unmatched junction bases: 2. In germline, CDR1 is KGHSH, CDR2 LQKENI. The CDR3 runs 12 residues. The CDR3 DNA reads as TGTGCCAGCTCACTCCAGGGGGCTGAAGCTTTCTTT. Translating gives CASSLQGAEAFF.

The gene calls are TRBV2 and TRBJ1-5, with TRBD1 matching 7 bases. Germline assignment: CDR1 SNHLY and CDR2 FYNNEI. J gave up 2 bases and V 6 bases, and 10 bases lay outside the gene matches. The CDR3 length is 16 residues. The CDR3 nucleotides are TGTGCCAGCAGGGGGGCCCCAACAGGGGGCAATCAGCCCCAGCATTTT. Amino acids: CASRGAPTGGNQPQHF.